The 5 T cell receptor beta chains listed next were all sequenced from one sample in a study of blood T cells in healthy people across ages. A second PCR of 7 to 11 cycles used a sample-barcoded 5' primer and a J-beta primer mix. In TCRdb, the 5' RACE reads were re-called with MiXCR into one record per CDR3 protein. The sample includes around 1.7 million distinct CDR3 sequences, about 30% of them seen just once. The sample consisted of blood. The receptors stem from a woman aged 25 to 39 in good health.

The chain is built from TRBV6-6 and TRBJ1-2; TRBD1 is a possible D gene (6 bases). With 6 bases removed from V and 1 base from J, the gap between germline ends came to 15 bases. Germline lookup yields CDR1 MNHNY and CDR2 SVGAGI (reference sequence). The CDR3 length is 15 residues. As DNA, the CDR3 is TGTGCCAGCAGACATACAGGGTCAGTTAACTATGGCTACACCTTC. Residues: CASRHTGSVNYGYTF.

The chain has TRBV20-1 and TRBJ2-4; D call uncertain. Trimming removed 6 bases at V and 13 bases at J, with 25 bases between. Per germline, CDR1 DFQATT and CDR2 SNEGSKA (reference sequence). This CDR3 comprises 14 residues. Here the CDR3 reads CSASRAGFYNEQYF. For the CDR3, the DNA is TGCAGTGCCTCACGGGCTGGGTTCTACAATGAGCAGTACTTC.

This clonotype was seen more than once but under ten times. The rearrangement uses TRBV30 and TRBJ2-7; a weak D match, TRBD2 (6 bases). The length of the CDR3 is 15 residues. V was trimmed by 3 bases and J by 2 bases, leaving 17 bases between them. In germline, CDR1 is GTSNPN, CDR2 SVGIG (reference sequence). The CDR3: CAWRDGGRPPYEQYF. The CDR3 DNA reads as TGTGCCTGGAGGGATGGAGGGAGGCCTCCCTACGAGCAGTACTTC.

This clonotype was recorded at least ten times. The chain has TRBV7-6 and TRBJ2-7; D remains ambiguous. The CDR3 is 18 amino acids. Trimming cost V 2 bases and J 3 bases, with 23 bases left between them. From germline, CDR1 is SGHVS and CDR2 FNYEAQ. Here the CDR3 reads CASSLRRPVYSSVYEQYF. In DNA form, the CDR3 reads TGTGCCAGCAGCTTACGGAGACCCGTCTATTCCAGCGTCTACGAGCAGTACTTC.

This clonotype was observed a handful of times. The rearrangement joins TRBV7-6 to TRBJ1-5; 7 bases map to TRBD1. V dropped 7 bases and J dropped 6; count of bases not matched to a gene: 6. This CDR3 has 13 amino acids. Germline assignment: CDR1 SGHVS and CDR2 FNYEAQ. This CDR3 reads CASTTGAGQPQHF. The DNA of the CDR3 is TGTGCCAGCACTACAGGGGCAGGTCAGCCCCAGCATTTT.